This T cell receptor (beta chain) appears in the sequencing data of a study of blood T cell repertoires in COVID-19. In the study overall: T cells, B-cell-depleted T cells, or PBMCs provided the cDNA or gDNA that served as material.

Germline-derived CDR1 and CDR2 are KGHSH and LQKENI. The CDR3 has 15 amino acids. Germline trimming cut 6 bases from V and 5 bases from J; bases unmatched to any gene: 9. The table came from immunoSEQ multiplex PCR; TCRdb's copy has only in-frame clones and leaves some out. The sample includes 200,000 or so clones, approximately 84% of them seen just once. The chain is built from TRBV18 and TRBJ1-4, with 7 bases that match TRBD1. The receptor was isolated from a human donor with acute or convalescent COVID-19. The donor label of this sample is uncertain. The sample was peripheral blood. CDR3 sequence reads: CASSHTGTANEKLFF. CDR3 sequence (DNA): TGTGCCAGCTCCCATACCGGGACAGCGAATGAAAAACTGTTTTTT.